This entry lists 8 T cell receptor beta chains sequenced from one sample in a study of T cells in Graves' hyperthyroidism and ophthalmopathy. Amplified TCR beta CDR3 regions came from RNA transcripts. HTBI primers were the set used in a first-round RT-PCR of the TCR CDR3. TCRdb called the multiplex PCR reads again in MiXCR, with one record for every CDR3 protein. The sample has around 700,000 distinct CDR3 sequences; about a third are singletons. The sequenced sample was blood. These receptors all come from a woman aged 40 to 50 with Graves' hyperthyroidism.

This clonotype was counted many times. The genes are TRBV9 and TRBJ1-2, with TRBD1 matching over 7 bases. Germline V gives CDR1 SGDLS, CDR2 YYNGEE. The CDR3 is 15 residues long. Trimming took 3 bases from V and 0 from J; bases not matched to a gene: 5. The CDR3 reads CASSDGQVPNYGYTF. The DNA of the CDR3 is TGTGCCAGCAGCGACGGACAGGTTCCTAACTATGGCTACACCTTC.

This clonotype was detected only a few times. The gene calls are TRBV24-1 and TRBJ1-2; 7 bases are a match to TRBD1. V dropped 4 bases and J dropped 4; count of bases not matched to a gene: 5. The CDR3 contains 14 residues. The germline CDR1 and CDR2 sequences are KGHDR and SFDVKD. For the CDR3, the DNA is TGTGCCACCAGTGAGACAGGGCCTCGCTATGGCTACACCTTC. Amino acids: CATSETGPRYGYTF.

The J gene is TRBJ2-7, the V gene TRBV25-1, with TRBD1 matching 10 bases. The junction had 6 bases not matched to a gene; V was cut back by 7 bases and J by 3 bases. Germline loops: CDR1 MGHDK, CDR2 SYGVNS. The CDR3 runs 14 residues. The CDR3 coding sequence is TGTGCCAGCACTCCAGGGACAGGGGACTACGAGCAGTACTTC. This codes for CASTPGTGDYEQYF.

This clonotype was seen more than once but under ten times. The chain combines TRBV9 with TRBJ1-4, with D possibly TRBD1 on 6 matching bases. V was shortened by 0 bases and J by 7 bases, with 19 bases between the two germline ends. Germline V gene data show CDR1 as SGDLS and CDR2 as YYNGEE. This CDR3 has 17 residues. The CDR3 loop reads CASSVDRRGAGREKLFF. The CDR3 DNA follows: TGTGCCAGCAGCGTAGACCGAAGGGGGGCAGGACGTGAAAAACTGTTTTTT. Filled out from reference TRBV9 and TRBJ1-4, the complete variable domain reads DSGVTQTPKHLITATGQRVTLRCSPRSGDLSVYWYQQSLDQGLQFLIQYYNGEERAKGNILERFSAQQFPDLHSELNLSSLELGDSALYFCASSVDRRGAGREKLFFGSGTQLSVL.

V is TRBV7-2 and J is TRBJ2-5; D perhaps matches TRBD2 (5 bases). The CDR3 extends over 15 amino acids. Germline CDR1 SGHTA, CDR2 FQGNSA. Trimming stripped 5 bases from V and 1 base from J, with 14 bases between. The CDR3 nucleotides read TGTGCCAGCAGCCCCTCCCTTGCGGGCCAAGAGACCCAGTACTTC. Its protein is CASSPSLAGQETQYF.

This sequence joins TRBV9 and TRBJ2-7; 13 positions match TRBD2. The DNA end lines up better with TRBJ2-1; the J call may be wrong. The length of the CDR3 is 15 residues. CDR1 and CDR2 from the germline V gene are SGDLS and YYNGEE. The CDR3 coding sequence is TGTGCCAGCAGACCAACTAGCGGGGGGGGGAATGAGCAGTTCTTC. It is translated as CASRPTSGGGNEQFF.

With regard to this clonotype: With a much larger clone just one base away, this may be a read error. The CDR3: CASNLGPGDPQETQYF. In nucleotides, the CDR3 is TGTGCCAGCAACTTAGGCCCAGGGGACCCTCAAGAGACCCAGTACTTC. The chain recombines TRBV9 with TRBJ2-5, with D perhaps matching TRBD1 (6 bases). Germline V lookup: CDR1 SGDLS, CDR2 YYNGEE. This CDR3 has 16 residues. With 6 bases removed from V and 2 bases from J, the gap between germline ends came to 20 bases.

This sequence joins TRBV19 and TRBJ2-7; 8 bases match TRBD2. Germline lookup yields CDR1 LNHDA and CDR2 SQIVND (reference sequence). CDR3 length equals 14 residues. V lost 7 bases and J lost 7; bases outside the gene matches: 12. The CDR3 region has the DNA TGTGCCAGTATTGCGGTAGCGGGGACCGGGGAGCAGTACTTC. Translated, it gives CASIAVAGTGEQYF.